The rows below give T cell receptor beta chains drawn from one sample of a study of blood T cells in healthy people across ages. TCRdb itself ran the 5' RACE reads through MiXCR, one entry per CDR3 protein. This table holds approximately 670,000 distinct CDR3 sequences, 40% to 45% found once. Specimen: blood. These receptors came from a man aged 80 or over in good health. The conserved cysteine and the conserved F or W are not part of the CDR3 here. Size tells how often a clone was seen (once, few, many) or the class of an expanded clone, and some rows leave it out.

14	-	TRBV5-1	ASSTSSGGTYNEQF
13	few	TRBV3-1	ASSQFRGSYNEQF
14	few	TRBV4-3	ASSQDGGTGIYEQY
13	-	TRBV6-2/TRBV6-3	ASSETGGVNQPQH
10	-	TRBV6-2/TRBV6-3	ASSSTRFEQF
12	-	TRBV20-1	SARENSGANVLT
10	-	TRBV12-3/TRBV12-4	ASSRIVDTQY
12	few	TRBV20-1	SARGPGHPYEQY
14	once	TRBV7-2	ASSLLAAGQTGELF
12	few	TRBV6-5	ASTLAGAKETQY
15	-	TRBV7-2	ASSLAPLGGGADEQY
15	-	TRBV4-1	ASSLPRPRGLNSPLH
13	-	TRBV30	AWSLWRGLNTEAF
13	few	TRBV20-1	SARVSTGVGQPQH
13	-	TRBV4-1	ASSQRGGLDYGYT
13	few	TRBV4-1	ASSQENRQNEKLF
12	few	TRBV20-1	SASPSTGNTEAF
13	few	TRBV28	ASISGPSGTDTQY
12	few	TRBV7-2	ASSLGGQSYGYT
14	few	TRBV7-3	ASSPQGNSGANVLT
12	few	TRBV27	ASSSTRTGYEQY
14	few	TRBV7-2	ASSSQPGTGTDTQY
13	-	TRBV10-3	AISEPSRPADTQY
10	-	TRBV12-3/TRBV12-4	ASTKDGYEQY
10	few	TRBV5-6	ASSKEWGEQY
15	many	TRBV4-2	ASSQDDPRASTDTQY
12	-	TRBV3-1	ASSQGRYTDTQY
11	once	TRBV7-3	VSSDTGNQPQH
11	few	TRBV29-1	SVKAGAGDTQY
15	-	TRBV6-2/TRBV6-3	ASSNPRTSGPADTQY
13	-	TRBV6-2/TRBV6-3	ASGWTAFGGNTIY
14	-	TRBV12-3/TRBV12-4	ASSLAQAGGSYEQY
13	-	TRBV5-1	ASSETSGFSYEQF
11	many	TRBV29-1	SAGQGRVETQY
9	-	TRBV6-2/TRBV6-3	ASGTTYEQY
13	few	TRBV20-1	SARAQGLGNTEAF
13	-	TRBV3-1	ASSLGKTVEETQY
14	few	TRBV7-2	ASSLAYIGDSYEQY
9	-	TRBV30	AGGAQDTQY
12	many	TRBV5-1	ASSLERVQETQY
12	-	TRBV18	ASSHRDRSYEQY
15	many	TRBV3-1	ASSRKLLAERGDTQY
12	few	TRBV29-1	SVEVGIGPGEQY
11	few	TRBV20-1	SAVTGGMETQY
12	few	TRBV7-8	ASSPGPAWETQY
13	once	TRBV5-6	ASLIYDRTQETQY
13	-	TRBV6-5	ASSFSFSSYNEQY